The rows below give T cell receptor beta chains drawn from one sample of a study of blood T cell repertoires in COVID-19. Profiling relied on immunoSEQ multiplex PCR, and the TCRdb table lists in-frame clones only, not all of them. The sample holds nearly 25,000 clones, roughly 87% seen once. The sequenced material came from peripheral blood. Source of these receptors: a man aged 65-85 years with acute or convalescent COVID-19. The CDR3 runs from the conserved cysteine through the conserved F or W. The order of the fields is V gene, J gene, D gene, clone size, CDR3 DNA, CDR3 protein. A D gene is named only where the DNA matches it firmly. Part of the rows lack a size; the others show once, few, many or a class for expanded clones.

v_call: TRBV7-9
j_call: TRBJ1-5
d_call: TRBD1
clone_size: .
cdr3_nt: TGTGCCAGCAGCGCGACAGGGGCCAATCAGCCCCAGCATTTT
cdr3_aa: CASSATGANQPQHF

v_call: TRBV5-5
j_call: TRBJ1-4
d_call: .
clone_size: .
cdr3_nt: TGTGCCAGTCGGGGACATAATGAAAAACTGTTTTTT
cdr3_aa: CASRGHNEKLFF

v_call: TRBV19
j_call: TRBJ2-7
d_call: TRBD2
clone_size: .
cdr3_nt: TGTGCCAGTAGTCCCGGGACTAGCGGGAGGTCCTCGGGGGAGCAGTACTTC
cdr3_aa: CASSPGTSGRSSGEQYF

v_call: TRBV7-7
j_call: TRBJ2-2
d_call: TRBD2
clone_size: .
cdr3_nt: TGTGCCAGCAGCCTTCTGGGACTAGCAGGCACCGGGGAGCTGTTTTTT
cdr3_aa: CASSLLGLAGTGELFF

v_call: TRBV19
j_call: TRBJ2-1
d_call: TRBD2
clone_size: .
cdr3_nt: TGTGCCAGTACCTGGGGAGGGGTGGGCAATGAGCAGTTCTTC
cdr3_aa: CASTWGGVGNEQFF

v_call: TRBV19
j_call: TRBJ1-5
d_call: TRBD1
clone_size: .
cdr3_nt: TGTGCCAGTAGTATAGGGCCAAGGACAGGGGGCTTAAGCAATCAGCCCCAGCATTTT
cdr3_aa: CASSIGPRTGGLSNQPQHF

v_call: TRBV14
j_call: TRBJ1-6
d_call: .
clone_size: .
cdr3_nt: TGTGCCAGCAGTCCCGTAGCGGCCGCGGGTTCACCCCTCCACTTT
cdr3_aa: CASSPVAAAGSPLHF

v_call: TRBV18
j_call: TRBJ1-2
d_call: .
clone_size: .
cdr3_nt: TGTGCCAGCTCACCAAACAGCTTATCGCCTGGCTACACCTTC
cdr3_aa: CASSPNSLSPGYTF

v_call: TRBV7-8
j_call: TRBJ1-5
d_call: .
clone_size: once
cdr3_nt: TGTGCCAGCAGCTTAGGGAGGGTTTGGGAGCCCCAGCATTTT
cdr3_aa: CASSLGRVWEPQHF

v_call: TRBV6-6
j_call: TRBJ1-5
d_call: .
clone_size: once
cdr3_nt: TGTGCCAGCAGTCGGGCAGGGGCGGCGTATAGCAATCAGCCCCAGCATTTT
cdr3_aa: CASSRAGAAYSNQPQHF

v_call: TRBV6-1
j_call: TRBJ1-4
d_call: .
clone_size: .
cdr3_nt: TGTGCCAGCAGTGAAGAGGCAGGGGCTGAAAAACTGTTTTTT
cdr3_aa: CASSEEAGAEKLFF

v_call: TRBV10-1
j_call: TRBJ2-3
d_call: TRBD2
clone_size: .
cdr3_nt: TGCGCCAGCAGTGACTCGTGGGGGGGAACAGATACGCAGTATTTT
cdr3_aa: CASSDSWGGTDTQYF

v_call: TRBV19
j_call: TRBJ2-1
d_call: TRBD2
clone_size: .
cdr3_nt: TGTGCCAGTAGTATCCTTGGACTAGCGGCCAACAATGAGCAGTTCTTC
cdr3_aa: CASSILGLAANNEQFF

v_call: TRBV23-1
j_call: TRBJ2-1
d_call: TRBD1
clone_size: .
cdr3_nt: TGCGCCAGCAGTCAAGCGGACAGGGTAGGCAATGAGCAGTTCTTC
cdr3_aa: CASSQADRVGNEQFF

v_call: TRBV6-5
j_call: TRBJ2-2
d_call: .
clone_size: .
cdr3_nt: TGTGCCAGCAGTTACTCAACAGGGAGAGGCACCGGGGAGCTGTTTTTT
cdr3_aa: CASSYSTGRGTGELFF

v_call: TRBV15
j_call: TRBJ1-5
d_call: .
clone_size: .
cdr3_nt: TGTGCCACCAGCAGCGACCCCTCTCACAGGGGCAATCAGCCCCAGCATTTT
cdr3_aa: CATSSDPSHRGNQPQHF

v_call: TRBV5-4
j_call: TRBJ2-4
d_call: TRBD2
clone_size: .
cdr3_nt: TGTGCCAGCAGCTCCGGGGGGGACAAAAACATTCAGTACTTC
cdr3_aa: CASSSGGDKNIQYF

v_call: TRBV10-2
j_call: TRBJ2-1
d_call: .
clone_size: .
cdr3_nt: TGCGCCAGCAGTGAGACACAGCAGTTCTTC
cdr3_aa: CASSETQQFF